The 25 T cell receptor beta chains below come from one sample, sequenced in a study of early T cells in non-severe SARS-CoV-2 infection. One entry per CDR3 protein results from TCRdb running MiXCR on the 5' RACE reads. Counted here are nearly 110,000 distinct CDR3 sequences, approximately 10% occurring once; the ten biggest clones make up under 9%. Sequenced sample: whole blood. These receptors originate from an adult who was a healthcare worker with PCR-confirmed SARS-CoV-2 infection or an uninfected control (not recorded which).

V gene TRBV28 combines with J gene TRBJ2-1; 11 bases line up with TRBD2. CDR1 is MDHEN, CDR2 SYDVKM, per germline. This CDR3 region has 18 residues. J was trimmed by 0 bases and V by 3 bases; bases with no gene match: 7. The DNA of the CDR3 is TGTGCCAGCAGTTTCCCGGGACTAGCGGCCACCTCCTACAATGAGCAGTTCTTC. Translating gives CASSFPGLAATSYNEQFF.

This clonotype was counted many times. The rearrangement uses TRBV10-1 and TRBJ2-7; D uncertain. The CDR3 covers 13 residues. With 4 bases removed from V and 0 bases from J, the gap between germline ends came to 7 bases. Germline CDR1 and CDR2: WNHNN and SYGVQD (reference sequence). The DNA for the CDR3 is TGCGCCAGCAGTGGCGAAGACTCCTACGAGCAGTACTTC. Its translation is CASSGEDSYEQYF.

This clonotype was counted a few times. V gene TRBV7-2 combines with J gene TRBJ1-1; D is unresolved. This CDR3 region has 13 residues. Germline CDR1 is SGHTA and CDR2 is FQGNSA. With 4 bases removed from V and 1 base from J, the gap between germline ends came to 7 bases. The DNA for the CDR3 is TGTGCCAGCAGCTCAGGACGGAACACTGAAGCTTTCTTT. Translated: CASSSGRNTEAFF.

The V and J genes are TRBV28 and TRBJ2-5, with 7 nucleotides matching TRBD2. From germline, CDR1 is MDHEN and CDR2 SYDVKM. CDR3 length equals 16 residues. V lost 5 bases and J lost 5; bases outside the gene matches: 14. The CDR3 sequence: CASSTKPGGSGETQYF. DNA for the CDR3: TGTGCCAGCAGTACCAAACCCGGCGGGAGTGGGGAGACCCAGTACTTC.

J is TRBJ1-4 and V is TRBV7-8, with unresolved D. Trimming removed 8 bases at V and 5 bases at J, with 12 bases between. Germline CDR1 is SGHVS and CDR2 is FQNEAQ. This CDR3 spans 13 amino acids. The CDR3 bases are TGTGCCAGCCGAACCGGGGTGAATGAAAAACTGTTTTTT. This gives the protein CASRTGVNEKLFF.

V usage is TRBV12-3 or TRBV12-4 and J usage is TRBJ2-2, with a possible D match to TRBD1 (6 bases). V dropped 6 bases and J dropped 0 bases, with 17 bases sitting between them. CDR3 length: 17 residues. The CDR3 protein is CASSHPQGWTNTGELFF. CDR3 in DNA: TGTGCCAGCAGCCACCCACAGGGTTGGACGAACACCGGGGAGCTGTTTTTT.

This clonotype has ten or more counts. The chain has TRBV5-1 and TRBJ1-4; unclear D gene. This CDR3 spans 13 amino acids. CDR1 and CDR2 from the germline V gene are SGHRS and YFSETQ. Deletions cut 0 bases from V and 4 bases from J, with 4 bases between. CDR3 sequence: CASSLENNEKLFF. Written as DNA, the CDR3 is TGCGCCAGCAGCTTGGAGAATAATGAAAAACTGTTTTTT.

Ten or more counts support this clonotype. The chain combines TRBV20-1 with TRBJ2-1; D call uncertain. The V and J ends lost 0 bases and 8 bases respectively, with 11 bases between them. Per the germline V gene, CDR1 is DFQATT and CDR2 is SNEGSKA (reference sequence). The CDR3 has 13 amino acids. The DNA of the CDR3 is TGCAGTGCTAGAGATCAGCCGGTCGATGAGCAGTTCTTC. Residues: CSARDQPVDEQFF.

This clonotype has at least ten counts. The V gene is TRBV19, the J gene TRBJ2-1, with a weak D call TRBD1 (6 bases). Germline assignment: CDR1 LNHDA and CDR2 SQIVND (reference sequence). There are 13 residues in the CDR3. V lost 4 bases and J 4 bases, leaving 8 bases between the germline ends. CDR3 in DNA: TGTGCCAGTAGTAGACAGGTTTACAATGAGCAGTTCTTC. Its protein is CASSRQVYNEQFF. The full variable domain, rest sourced from reference TRBV19 and TRBJ2-1, is DGGITQSPKYLFRKEGQNVTLSCEQNLNHDAMYWYRQDPGQGLRLIYYSQIVNDFQKGDIAEGYSVSREKKESFPLTVTSAQKNPTAFYLCASSRQVYNEQFFGPGTRLTVL.

This clonotype was seen repeatedly, ten times or more. The V gene is TRBV3-1, the J gene TRBJ2-5; perhaps TRBD1 as D (6 bases). The CDR3 covers 17 residues. Trimming stripped 4 bases from V and 5 bases from J, with 23 bases between. Germline V gives CDR1 LGHDT, CDR2 YNNKEL (reference sequence). In DNA form, the CDR3 reads TGTGCCAGCAGCCCACAAGGAGCAGGGGTCGGTTGGGAGACCCAGTACTTC. It codes for CASSPQGAGVGWETQYF.

The sample holds a few counts of this clonotype. The chain is built from TRBV20-1 and TRBJ2-3; TRBD2 agrees at 9 bases. With V trimmed by 1 base and J by 6 bases, 5 bases remained unmatched. Germline CDR1 reads DFQATT; CDR2 reads SNEGSKA (reference sequence). This CDR3 is 14 amino acids long. The DNA of the CDR3 is TGCAGTGCTAGAGCGGCCAGCGGGGGGGATACGCAGTATTTT. Protein: CSARAASGGDTQYF.

Only a few counts were recorded for this clonotype. V gene TRBV6-2 or TRBV6-3 combines with J gene TRBJ1-1; no clear D. The CDR3 contains 12 residues. The germline gives CDR1 MNHEY, CDR2 SVGEGT. Trimming cost V 4 bases and J 1 base, with 4 bases left between them. CDR3 nucleotides: TGTGCCAGCAGTTGGCAGAACACTGAAGCTTTCTTT. Its translation is CASSWQNTEAFF.

This chain connects TRBV28 to TRBJ2-7, with TRBD2 identical over 11 bases. This CDR3 spans 15 amino acids. Germline loops: CDR1 MDHEN, CDR2 SYDVKM. Trimming cost V 1 base and J 6 bases; bases outside gene matches: 5. As DNA, the CDR3 is TGTGCCAGCAGTTTATTTAGCGGGAGGGTAAGCGAGCAGTACTTC. Amino acids: CASSLFSGRVSEQYF.

This chain links TRBV11-2 with TRBJ2-5; perhaps D is TRBD1 or TRBD2 (5 bases each). The CDR3 length is 14 residues. Germline assignment: CDR1 SGHAT and CDR2 FQNNGV. Trimming cost V 3 bases and J 4 bases, with 12 bases left between them. CDR3 region: CASSFYGAGETQYF. DNA for the CDR3: TGTGCCAGCAGCTTTTACGGGGCCGGAGAGACCCAGTACTTC.

In this sample, this clonotype turned up many times. The rearrangement uses TRBV2 and TRBJ1-6; D gene ambiguous. This CDR3 contains 14 residues. V was trimmed by 6 bases and J by 8 bases, leaving 14 bases between them. Germline V lookup: CDR1 SNHLY, CDR2 FYNNEI. The chain's CDR3 is CASSEDTDYSPLHF. Written as DNA, the CDR3 is TGTGCCAGCAGCGAGGATACCGATTATTCACCCCTCCACTTT.

A few counts support this clonotype. The chain is built from TRBV5-1 and TRBJ2-3; D unresolved. The V gene lost 4 bases and the J gene lost 5 bases, with 23 bases spanning the gap. The CDR3 sequence is 17 residues long. Germline CDR1 is SGHRS and CDR2 is YFSETQ. The CDR3 here is CASSIPFAPILGDTQYF. As DNA, the CDR3 is TGCGCCAGCAGCATCCCTTTTGCCCCTATTCTGGGAGATACGCAGTATTTT.

V usage is TRBV12-3 or TRBV12-4 and J usage is TRBJ2-4, with TRBD1 identical over 7 bases. The V gene end was trimmed by 8 bases and the J gene end by 0 bases; junction bases not matched to a gene: 7. There are 15 residues in the CDR3. CDR3 region: CASGRQGAAKNIQYF. Here the CDR3 DNA reads TGTGCCAGCGGGCGACAGGGCGCAGCCAAAAACATTCAGTACTTC.

This clonotype occurred many times. The V and J genes are TRBV27 and TRBJ2-7, with 10 bases matching TRBD2. The V gene end was trimmed by 2 bases and the J gene end by 0 bases; junction bases not matched to a gene: 1. The CDR3 runs to 15 residues. The V gene's germline CDR1 is MNHEY and CDR2 SMNVEV (reference sequence). Here the CDR3 DNA reads TGTGCCAGCAGTTTAACTAGCGGGATCTCCTACGAGCAGTACTTC. Encoded protein: CASSLTSGISYEQYF.

The J gene is TRBJ2-4, the V gene TRBV6-2 or TRBV6-3; 12 bases are a match to TRBD2. V was pared by 4 bases and J by 3 bases, with 4 bases of the junction left unmatched. CDR3 length: 16 residues. The germline CDR1 and CDR2 sequences are MNHEY and SVGEGT. The CDR3 here is CASSLTSGRYKNIQYF. CDR3 DNA sequence: TGTGCCAGCAGTTTAACTAGCGGGAGGTACAAAAACATTCAGTACTTC.

CDR3 residues: CASSGDRNTEAFF. Here the CDR3 DNA reads TGTGCCAGCAGCGGAGACAGAAACACTGAAGCTTTCTTT. This chain connects TRBV9 to TRBJ1-1; D perhaps matches TRBD1 (5 bases). V lost 3 bases and J 2 bases, leaving 8 bases between the germline ends. This CDR3 region has 13 residues. Germline CDR1 and CDR2: SGDLS and YYNGEE.

This clonotype was observed many times. The chain employs TRBV20-1 and TRBJ2-1; possibly TRBD1 for D (6 bases). With 7 bases removed from V and 4 bases from J, the gap between germline ends came to 11 bases. Germline CDR1 DFQATT, CDR2 SNEGSKA (reference sequence). This CDR3 region has 12 residues. In nucleotides, the CDR3 is TGCAGTGTCACCAGGGGATACAATGAGCAGTTCTTC. This codes for CSVTRGYNEQFF.

This clonotype has at least ten counts. J is TRBJ2-2 and V is TRBV7-9; TRBD1 might be the D (7 bases). This CDR3 has 20 residues. V was cut by 5 bases and J by 4 bases, with 29 bases left in between. From germline, CDR1 is SEHNR and CDR2 FQNEAQ (reference sequence). CDR3 nucleotides: TGTGCCAGCAGCCACTGGACAGGCGGAGGGAGCGGGCCCAGCACCGGGGAGCTGTTTTTT. This encodes CASSHWTGGGSGPSTGELFF. Variable domain in full (rest from reference TRBV7-9 and TRBJ2-2): DTGVSQNPRHKITKRGQNVTFRCDPISEHNRLYWYRQTLGQGPEFLTYFQNEAQLEKSRLLSDRFSAERPKGSFSTLEIQRTEQGDSAMYLCASSHWTGGGSGPSTGELFFGEGSRLTVL.

This clonotype occurred a few times. The rearrangement links TRBV7-2 to TRBJ2-5; D not resolved. CDR1 is SGHTA, CDR2 FQGNSA, per germline. The ends were cut back, 7 bases at V and 7 bases at J, with 19 bases in the middle. The CDR3 is 14 residues long. The CDR3 loop is CASTSAGYPRTQYF. CDR3 sequence (DNA): TGTGCCAGCACCTCAGCCGGATACCCGAGGACCCAGTACTTC.

This clonotype was picked up a small number of times. The chain links TRBV7-9 to TRBJ2-2; 7 nucleotides align to TRBD2. Germline V gene data show CDR1 as SEHNR and CDR2 as FQNEAQ (reference sequence). Trimming took 5 bases from V and 8 from J; bases not matched to a gene: 14. The CDR3 has 16 amino acids. CDR3 protein: CASSKKRDRTTGELFF. The CDR3 DNA reads TGTGCCAGCAGCAAAAAGCGGGATAGGACGACTGGGGAGCTGTTTTTT.

This clonotype was seen a handful of times. The chain is built from TRBV28 and TRBJ1-5; 8 bases agree with TRBD1. This CDR3 comprises 15 residues. Trimming cost V 3 bases and J 5 bases; bases outside gene matches: 6. The germline V gene encodes CDR1 MDHEN and CDR2 SYDVKM. The CDR3 DNA reads as TGTGCCAGCAGTTTGACAGGGGCTGCCCATCAGCCCCAGCATTTT. Protein sequence: CASSLTGAAHQPQHF.